This T cell receptor beta chain comes out of a study of T-cell memory formation after mild COVID-19 listed by TCRdb under 2021. General notes on the study: TCR sequence clusters from the two donors were largely donor specific. T-cell clones expanding and contracting after mild COVID-19 in two donors were tracked by longitudinal TCRalpha and TCRbeta repertoire sequencing. The cohort comprised two young, previously healthy adult volunteers, one female and one male.

This clonotype has more than one count but fewer than ten. Its recognized antigen is unknown. Within one base of it there is no much larger clone, and no base qualities were kept. This sample was sequenced with an Illumina NovaSeq 6000. TCRalpha and TCRbeta cDNA libraries were built by 5'RACE with constant-segment primers, adding sample barcodes and unique molecular identifiers. RNA was extracted from every sample with Trizol reagent. Libraries were amplified in two PCR steps, with a second sample barcode and Illumina TruSeq adapters added in the second step. Sequencing of the libraries was done on an Illumina NovaSeq, producing 2 x 150 bp paired-end reads. In the source study's methods: Demultiplexing of reads and collapsing into UMI-guided consensus sequences were performed with migec v1.2.7. Using mixcr v2.1.11, the UMI consensuses were aligned to TRA and TRB V and J templates and assembled into clonotypes. A clonotype was counted as expanded or contracted only when both edgeR and NoisET called the clonotype significant, with the noise models trained on biological replicates. For edgeR calls, a false discovery rate-adjusted p below 0.01 and a log2 fold-change threshold of 1 were applied. PCA with hierarchical clustering of max-normalized trajectories of the 1000 most abundant clonotypes was used as exploratory dynamics analysis. Separately sequenced CD4+ and CD8+ repertoires were used to assign a CD4 or CD8 phenotype to each responding clone. TCRdb applied fastp at Q25 and MiXCR to the public reads, then kept only in-frame beta chains. Rows with a matching CDR3 protein are joined into one entry that keeps the most common DNA and genes. TCRdb, not the authors, supplied the V and J calls. The sample data list around 250,000 distinct CDR3 sequences, and under 20% of these were observed just once. The ten largest account for roughly a fifth of the sample.

Ficoll-Paque density gradient centrifugation was the method used to isolate PBMCs. Here is what the overall study found, with its caveats: Whether the second-wave clones peaking on day 37 were SARS-CoV-2 specific was not confirmed. Some responding clones were detected in pre-infection memory, which suggested that pre-existing cross-reactive memory T cells had joined the SARS-CoV-2 response. From day 15 to 85, contracting clones showed balanced CD4/CD8 phenotypes, whereas a second wave of clones that expanded from day 15 to 37 leaned towards CD4+. The study included only a couple of mild cases, and larger cohorts that include severe cases with pre-infection samples were judged to be necessary. Contracting CD4+ clones appeared mostly in the CM and EM memory subsets, whereas CD8+ clones were enriched in EMRA.

The sample comprised PBMCs or a T cell subset sorted from them (not recorded which). The TCR comes from a man younger than 35 who had mild COVID-19 (a few samples of this study predate the infection). The sample titles of this study are shuffled in the database, so cell type and time point are left out; the donor was told from shared clones.

The CDR3 region reads CASSLQGTMFVAGELFF. The DNA sequence reads TGTGCCAGCAGTTTGCAGGGGACGATGTTTGTTGCCGGGGAGCTGTTTTTT. The rearranged segments are TRBV12-3 or TRBV12-4 and TRBJ2-2; 6 matching bases give a weak D call of TRBD1. Trimming costs V 3 bases and J 6 bases, and their ends lie 20 bases apart. The cysteine opens and the phenylalanine closes a CDR3 of 17 amino acids. CDR3 DNA only is kept here, 51 bases in frame from base 1.